These 9 T cell receptor beta chains were all obtained from the same sample, sequenced in a study of T cell clonality in common variable immunodeficiency. Profiled with immunoSEQ multiplex PCR; TCRdb holds only in-frame clones, not every one. Reported are tens of thousands of clones, none seen only once; the ten largest carry approximately 3.6%. Sequencing input: peripheral blood mononuclear cells. Receptors originate from a person between 18 and 75 years old in good health.

This clone was picked up many times. The read ends 3 residues shy of where the CDR3 ends; the end is completed using the germline J gene. The chain is built from TRBV30 and TRBJ1-5, with D maybe TRBD1 (5 bases). The CDR3 contains 12 residues. Germline V gene sequence: CDR1 GTSNPN, CDR2 SVGIG (reference sequence). Trimming took off 1 base at V and 6 bases at J, with 7 bases between the two ends. CDR3: CAWSEGLQPQHF. The DNA read from the CDR3 is TGTGCCTGGAGTGAGGGGCTTCAGCCC.

Concerning this clone: The read is 3 residues too short to cover the CDR3 end, so that end is filled in from the germline J gene. V usage is TRBV5-1 and J usage is TRBJ2-1; 9 nucleotides line up with TRBD2. Germline V gene sequence: CDR1 SGHRS, CDR2 YFSETQ. The trim removed 0 bases at V and 4 bases at J, leaving 5 bases unmatched. The CDR3 is 16 residues long. This CDR3 is CASSLEGSGSYNEQFF. CDR3 DNA, as far as it was read: TGCGCCAGCAGCTTGGAGGGTAGCGGGAGTTACAATGAG.

This clone was picked up many times. The read stops 3 residues short of the end of the CDR3; the missing end is completed from the germline J gene. This chain uses TRBV7-8 with TRBJ1-2; TRBD1 might be the D (5 bases). Trimming left V 3 bases short and J 7 bases short, with 12 bases between. The CDR3 covers 13 residues. The germline V gene encodes CDR1 SGHVS and CDR2 FQNEAQ. The CDR3 sequence: CASSFRELSGYTF. CDR3 DNA (partial): TGTGCCAGCAGCTTCAGGGAACTATCTGGC.

This clone has at least ten counts. The sequenced part of the CDR3 DNA is TGCAGTGCTAGAGATTCCTCTAGCGGGGGTCACAATGAG. Residues: CSARDSSSGGHNE. The complete CDR3 reads CSARDSSSGGHNEQFF. The chain uses TRBV20-1 and TRBJ2-1; 10 positions agree with TRBD2. The read terminates 3 residues ahead of where the CDR3 ends, so the germline J gene completes it. This CDR3 is built from 16 residues. CDR1 and CDR2 (germline): DFQATT, SNEGSKA (reference sequence). V trimming: 0 bases; J trimming: 5 bases; junction bases outside the gene matches: 7.

The table lists this clone with many counts. The CDR3 end is not reached by the read, which stops 3 residues before it; the germline J gene fills it in. V usage is TRBV6-1 and J usage is TRBJ1-2; 7 bases are shared with TRBD1. The length of the CDR3 is 15 residues. J gave up 3 bases and V 4 bases, and 8 bases lay outside the gene matches. Germline V gene data show CDR1 as MNHNS and CDR2 as SASEGT. CDR3 in amino acids: CASSGLLDRDYGYTF. CDR3 bases read: TGTGCCAGCAGTGGGCTCTTAGACAGGGACTATGGC.

This clone has a count of ten or more. The read falls 3 residues short of the CDR3 end, and the missing part is taken from the germline J gene. This sequence joins TRBV7-2 and TRBJ1-2, with 7 bases identical to TRBD1. Germline V gene sequence: CDR1 SGHTA, CDR2 FQGNSA. V dropped 6 bases and J dropped 2; count of bases not matched to a gene: 6. The CDR3 is 14 residues long. The CDR3 sequence: CASSPMGQNYGYTF. CDR3 bases read: TGTGCCAGCAGTCCAATGGGACAGAACTATGGC.

This clone was recorded many times. The read finishes 3 residues shy of the CDR3 end, and the germline J gene is used to complete it. The J gene is TRBJ2-3, the V gene TRBV19, with 7 bases identical to TRBD1. CDR1 is LNHDA and CDR2 is SQIVND in the germline V gene (reference sequence). The V and J ends lost 3 bases and 2 bases, in that order; junction bases with no gene match: 5. The CDR3 loop spans 15 amino acids. The CDR3 loop is CASSIFDRDTDTQYF. The CDR3 DNA, read in part, is TGTGCCAGTAGTATTTTTGACAGGGACACAGATACG.

This clone was recorded many times. The observed sequence ends 3 residues before the CDR3 terminus, with the missing tail filled in from the germline J gene. The chain carries TRBV6-1 and TRBJ2-7, with 10 bases matching TRBD2. The CDR3 extends over 17 amino acids. The V gene's germline CDR1 is MNHNS and CDR2 SASEGT. V shed 1 base and J 3 bases; nucleotides not matched to a gene: 9. The CDR3 bases that were read are TGTGCCAGCAGTGAAGAACGTGCTAGCGGGAGAGGCTACGAG. It is translated as CASSEERASGRGYE. Given in full, the CDR3 is CASSEERASGRGYEQYF.

This clone occurred a few times. Read sequence stops 3 residues before the CDR3 end, and the germline J gene provides the missing end. The chain links TRBV7-6 to TRBJ2-7; possibly TRBD1 for D (6 bases). In germline, CDR1 is SGHVS, CDR2 FNYEAQ. The ends were cut back, 4 bases at V and 2 bases at J, with 12 bases in the middle. The CDR3 runs 14 residues. The DNA read from the CDR3 is TGTGCCAGCAGCTCAGGGACACAGCCCTACGAG. Translating gives CASSSGTQPYE. The entire CDR3 sequence reads CASSSGTQPYEQYF.